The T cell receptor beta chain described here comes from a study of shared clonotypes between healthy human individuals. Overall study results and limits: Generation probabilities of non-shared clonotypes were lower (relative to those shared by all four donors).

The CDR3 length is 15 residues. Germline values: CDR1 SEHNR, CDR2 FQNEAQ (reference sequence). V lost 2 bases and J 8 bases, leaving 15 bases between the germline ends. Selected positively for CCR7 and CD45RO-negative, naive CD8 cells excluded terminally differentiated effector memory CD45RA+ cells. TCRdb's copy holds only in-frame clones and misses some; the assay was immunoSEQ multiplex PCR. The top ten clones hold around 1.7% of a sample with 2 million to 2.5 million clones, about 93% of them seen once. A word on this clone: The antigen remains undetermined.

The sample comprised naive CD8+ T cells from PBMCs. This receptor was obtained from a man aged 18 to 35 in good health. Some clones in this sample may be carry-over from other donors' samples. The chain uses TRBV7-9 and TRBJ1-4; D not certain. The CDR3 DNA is TGTGCCAGCAGCTTACCTTCCGGGCTTGGGGAAAAACTGTTTTTT. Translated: CASSLPSGLGEKLFF. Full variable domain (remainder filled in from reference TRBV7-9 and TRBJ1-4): DTGVSQNPRHKITKRGQNVTFRCDPISEHNRLYWYRQTLGQGPEFLTYFQNEAQLEKSRLLSDRFSAERPKGSFSTLEIQRTEQGDSAMYLCASSLPSGLGEKLFFGSGTQLSVL.